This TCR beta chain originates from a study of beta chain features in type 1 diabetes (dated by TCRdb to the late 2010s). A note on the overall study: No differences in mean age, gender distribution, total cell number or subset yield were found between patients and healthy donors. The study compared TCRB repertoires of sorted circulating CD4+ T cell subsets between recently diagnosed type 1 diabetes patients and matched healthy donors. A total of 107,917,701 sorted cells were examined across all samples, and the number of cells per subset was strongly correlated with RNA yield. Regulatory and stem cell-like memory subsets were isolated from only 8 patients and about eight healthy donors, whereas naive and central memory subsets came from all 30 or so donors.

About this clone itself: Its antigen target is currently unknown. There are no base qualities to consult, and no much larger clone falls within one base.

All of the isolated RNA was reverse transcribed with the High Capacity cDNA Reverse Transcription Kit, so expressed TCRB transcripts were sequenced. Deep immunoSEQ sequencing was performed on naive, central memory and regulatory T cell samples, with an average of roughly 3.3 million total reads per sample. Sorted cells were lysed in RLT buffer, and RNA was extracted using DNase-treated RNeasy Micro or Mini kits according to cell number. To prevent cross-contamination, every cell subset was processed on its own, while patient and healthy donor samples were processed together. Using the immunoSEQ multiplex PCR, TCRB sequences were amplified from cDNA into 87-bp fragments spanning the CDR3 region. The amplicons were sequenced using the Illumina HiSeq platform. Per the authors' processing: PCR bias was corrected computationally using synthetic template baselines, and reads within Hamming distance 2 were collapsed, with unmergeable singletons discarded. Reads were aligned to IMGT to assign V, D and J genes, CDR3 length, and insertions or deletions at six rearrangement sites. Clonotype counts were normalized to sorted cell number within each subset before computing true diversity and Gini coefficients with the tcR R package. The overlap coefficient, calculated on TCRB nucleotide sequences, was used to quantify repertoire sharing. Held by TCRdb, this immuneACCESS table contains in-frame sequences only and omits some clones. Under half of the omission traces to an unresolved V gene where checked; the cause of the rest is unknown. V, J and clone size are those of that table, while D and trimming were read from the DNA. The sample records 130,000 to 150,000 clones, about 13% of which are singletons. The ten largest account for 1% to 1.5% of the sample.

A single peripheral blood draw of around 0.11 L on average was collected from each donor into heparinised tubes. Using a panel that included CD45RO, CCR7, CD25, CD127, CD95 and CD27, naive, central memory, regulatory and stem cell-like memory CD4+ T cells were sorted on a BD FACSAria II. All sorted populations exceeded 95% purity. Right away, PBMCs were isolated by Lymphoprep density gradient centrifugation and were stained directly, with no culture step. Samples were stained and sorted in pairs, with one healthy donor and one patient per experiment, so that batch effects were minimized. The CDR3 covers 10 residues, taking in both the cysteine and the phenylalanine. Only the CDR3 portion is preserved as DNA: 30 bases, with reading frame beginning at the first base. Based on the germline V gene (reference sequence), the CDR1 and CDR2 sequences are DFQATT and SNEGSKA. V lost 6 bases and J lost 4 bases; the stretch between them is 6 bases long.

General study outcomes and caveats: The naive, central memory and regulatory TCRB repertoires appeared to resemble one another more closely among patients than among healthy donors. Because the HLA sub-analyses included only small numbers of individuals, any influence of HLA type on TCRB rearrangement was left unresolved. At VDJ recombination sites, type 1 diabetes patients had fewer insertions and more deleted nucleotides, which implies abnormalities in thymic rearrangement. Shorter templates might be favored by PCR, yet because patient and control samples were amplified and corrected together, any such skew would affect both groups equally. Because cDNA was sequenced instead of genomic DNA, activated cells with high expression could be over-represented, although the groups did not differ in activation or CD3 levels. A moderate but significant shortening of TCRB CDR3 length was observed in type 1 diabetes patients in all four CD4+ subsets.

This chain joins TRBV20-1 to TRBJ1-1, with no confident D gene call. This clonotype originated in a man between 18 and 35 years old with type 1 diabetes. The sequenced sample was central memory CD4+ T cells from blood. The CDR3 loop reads CSATLTEAFF. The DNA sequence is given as TGCAGTGCCACCCTCACTGAAGCTTTCTTT.